A single sample gave rise to the 13 T cell receptor beta chains below, sequenced in a study of shared clonotypes between healthy human individuals. This table comes from immunoSEQ multiplex PCR, and its TCRdb copy is limited to in-frame clones, with some not included. The sample lists 2 million to 3 million clones; 93% were seen once. Input material: naive CD4+ T cells from PBMCs. Subset here: CD45RA+ positively selected. The receptors derive from a man between 18 and 35 years old in good health. Some clones in this sample may be carry-over from other donors' samples.

V and J are TRBV27 and TRBJ2-7; 7 bases align to TRBD2. The CDR3 consists of 15 residues. Trimming took 5 bases from V and 5 from J; bases not matched to a gene: 12. Germline V lookup: CDR1 MNHEY, CDR2 SMNVEV (reference sequence). The CDR3 sequence: CASSPLGAGANEQYF. CDR3 coding DNA: TGTGCCAGCAGTCCACTTGGGGCGGGAGCGAACGAGCAGTACTTC.

The count of this clone is one. The chain joins TRBV5-4 to TRBJ1-3; D unclear. Germline CDR1 and CDR2: SGHNT and YYREEE (reference sequence). V was pared by 4 bases and J by 0 bases, with 14 bases between. This CDR3 is 16 amino acids long. Here the CDR3 reads CASSPGGLRSGNTIYF. In DNA, the CDR3 is TGTGCCAGCAGCCCGGGTGGGTTGCGCTCTGGAAACACCATATATTTT.

About this clone itself: In the same sample, other DNA sequences code for this CDR3. The chain combines TRBV5-6 with TRBJ2-3; D is uncertain. V lost 1 base and J lost 0, with 3 bases in between. Per germline, CDR1 SGHDT and CDR2 YYEEEE. The CDR3 contains 13 residues. This chain's CDR3 is CASSLKSTDTQYF. The DNA for the CDR3 is TGTGCCAGCAGCTTGAAAAGCACAGATACGCAGTATTTT.

The V call is TRBV5-1, the J call TRBJ1-2; 10 nucleotides match TRBD1. The CDR3 totals 16 residues. Per germline, CDR1 SGHRS and CDR2 YFSETQ. Unmatched junction bases numbered 6, after V lost 0 bases and J lost 4 bases. In DNA form, the CDR3 reads TGCGCCAGCAGCTTGGCCGGGACAGGGGCGTCCTATGGCTACACCTTC. Translating it yields CASSLAGTGASYGYTF.

This sequence joins TRBV7-9 and TRBJ1-1; D is perhaps TRBD1 (5 bases). This CDR3 comprises 15 residues. V was trimmed by 5 bases and J by 4 bases, leaving 17 bases between them. Looked up from germline, CDR1 is SEHNR and CDR2 is FQNEAQ (reference sequence). The CDR3 loop reads CASSPGTTGGTEAFF. The CDR3 nucleotides are TGTGCCAGCAGCCCAGGGACCACGGGCGGCACTGAAGCTTTCTTT.

The CDR3 loop reads CASSQHGSNQPQHF. The CDR3 nucleotides are TGCGCCAGCAGCCAACATGGGAGCAATCAGCCCCAGCATTTT. V gene TRBV4-1 combines with J gene TRBJ1-5; D unclear. CDR3 size: 14 residues. Germline CDR1 reads MGHRA; CDR2 reads YSYEKL. V lost 2 bases, J lost 1 base, and 6 bases lay in between.

The chain combines TRBV21-1 with TRBJ2-7; the D call of TRBD1 is as the table states it, not checked on the DNA. TRBV21-1 is a pseudogene. The CDR3 length is 18 residues. CDR3: CASSKAQRPQNIAYEQYF. DNA of the CDR3: TGTGCCAGCAGCAAAGCCCAACGACCACAGAATATCGCCTACGAGCAGTACTTC.

The chain is built from TRBV7-9 and TRBJ2-3, with D tentatively TRBD1 (6 bases). Per germline, CDR1 SEHNR and CDR2 FQNEAQ (reference sequence). The CDR3 runs 16 residues. The V end lost 1 base, the J end lost 5 bases, and 16 bases lay between the germline ends. CDR3 DNA: TGTGCCAGCAGCTTAGGGGGGCGCGGAGAAAAAGATACGCAGTATTTT. Translated, it gives CASSLGGRGEKDTQYF.

J is TRBJ2-1 and V is TRBV4-3; 14 bases line up with TRBD2. The CDR3 extends over 16 amino acids. CDR1 and CDR2 (germline): LGHNA, YSLEER. Unmatched junction bases numbered 4, after V lost 4 bases and J lost 5 bases. CDR3 DNA: TGCGCCAGCAGCCGCAGACTAGCGGGAGGGAACAATGAGCAGTTCTTC. Translated: CASSRRLAGGNNEQFF.

V is TRBV7-9 and J is TRBJ2-7; D is possibly TRBD1 or TRBD2 (5 bases each). Germline V lookup: CDR1 SEHNR, CDR2 FQNEAQ (reference sequence). With 5 bases removed from V and 7 bases from J, the gap between germline ends came to 18 bases. This CDR3 spans 14 amino acids. DNA of the CDR3: TGTGCCAGCAGCCCATTCCAGGGCTCGGGGGAGCAGTACTTC. Encoded protein: CASSPFQGSGEQYF.

The rearrangement uses TRBV18 and TRBJ2-5, with D perhaps TRBD2 (6 bases). V lost 6 bases to trimming and J lost 3 bases, with 17 bases between them. The CDR3 loop spans 15 amino acids. Per germline, CDR1 KGHSH and CDR2 LQKENI. CDR3 amino acids: CASSQGYGGEETQYF. The CDR3 nucleotides are TGTGCCAGCTCCCAAGGCTACGGCGGGGAAGAGACCCAGTACTTC. The complete variable domain, with remaining parts taken from reference TRBV18 and TRBJ2-5, reads NAGVMQNPRHLVRRRGQEARLRCSPMKGHSHVYWYRQLPEEGLKFMVYLQKENIIDESGMPKERFSAEFPKEGPSILRIQQVVRGDSAAYFCASSQGYGGEETQYFGPGTRLLVL.

In this sample, this clone turned up once. The chain joins TRBV10-1 to TRBJ2-7; a weak D match, TRBD1 (6 bases). From germline, CDR1 is WNHNN and CDR2 SYGVQD (reference sequence). The V and J ends lost 7 bases and 3 bases respectively, with 19 bases between them. This CDR3 has 15 residues. The CDR3 here is CASTSWVIQGYEQYF. CDR3 nucleotide sequence: TGCGCCAGCACAAGCTGGGTAATACAGGGCTACGAGCAGTACTTC.

This CDR3 reads CASSLGGTSKSPGELFF. Here the CDR3 DNA reads TGCGCCAGCAGCTTGGGAGGGACTAGTAAGTCCCCCGGGGAGCTGTTTTTT. This rearrangement joins TRBV5-1 to TRBJ2-2; 8 positions match TRBD2. Germline CDR1 and CDR2: SGHRS and YFSETQ. Unmatched junction bases numbered 10, after V lost 0 bases and J lost 6 bases. The CDR3 has 17 residues. Using reference TRBV5-1 and TRBJ2-2 for the parts outside the CDR3, the full variable domain is KAGVTQTPRYLIKTRGQQVTLSCSPISGHRSVSWYQQTPGQGLQFLFEYFSETQRNKGNFPGRFSGRQFSNSRSEMNVSTLELGDSALYLCASSLGGTSKSPGELFFGEGSRLTVL.